The rows below give T cell receptor beta chains drawn from one sample of a study of response to subunit inactivated influenza vaccine. TCRdb used MiXCR to reprocess the RT-PCR reads, holding one entry per CDR3 protein. The sample yields 490,000 or so distinct CDR3 sequences, around 8% seen once. The sequencing used PBMCs from blood, collected 23 months after vaccination. Receptor source: a man between 50 and 69 years old who received an inactivated influenza vaccine. CDR3s include the opening cysteine and the closing phenylalanine or tryptophan. Each record gives: J gene, V gene, D gene, clone size, CDR3 DNA, CDR3 protein. A D gene is named only where the DNA matches it firmly. Clone size is shown for a subset of rows, as once, few, many or a class of expanded clone.

TRBJ2-5 | TRBV20-1 | - | - | TGCAGTGCCGGATCGGACAGCCAAGAGACCCAGTACTTC | CSAGSDSQETQYF
TRBJ1-5 | TRBV5-1 | - | many | TGCGCCAGCAGCTCGGGATCCAATCAGCCCCAGCATTTT | CASSSGSNQPQHF
TRBJ2-3 | TRBV7-9 | - | few | TGTGCCAGCAGCGGGTTCTCTAGCACAGATACGCAGTATTTT | CASSGFSSTDTQYF
TRBJ2-5 | TRBV4-2 | - | - | TGTGCCAGCAGCCAAGAATGGGGGGGCCCTCAAGAGACCCAGTACTTC | CASSQEWGGPQETQYF
TRBJ1-1 | TRBV20-1 | - | - | TGCAGTGCTAGAGACTTCCGGGACGGGCAGAACACTGAAGCTTTCTTT | CSARDFRDGQNTEAFF
TRBJ2-7 | TRBV3-1 | - | few | TGTGCCAGCAGCCGTGGGGCACCCGCCTACGAGCAGTACTTC | CASSRGAPAYEQYF
TRBJ1-5 | TRBV4-3 | - | few | TGCGCCAGCAGCCAAGATAAGGCAGGGAATCAGCCCCAGCATTTT | CASSQDKAGNQPQHF
TRBJ1-5 | TRBV11-2 | TRBD1 | - | TGTGCCAGCAGCGTGGGGACAGGGAATCAGCCCCAGCATTTT | CASSVGTGNQPQHF
TRBJ2-1 | TRBV7-9 | TRBD1 | many | TGTGCCAGCAGAGGACAGGGGGCCTACAATGAGCAGTTCTTC | CASRGQGAYNEQFF
TRBJ2-7 | TRBV6-5 | - | few | TGTGCCAGCAGTTCCCAGCGGTCCTACGAGCAGTACTTC | CASSSQRSYEQYF
TRBJ2-5 | TRBV7-2 | - | few | TGTGCCAGCAGTCGACAGATTCAGGAGACCCAGTACTTC | CASSRQIQETQYF
TRBJ2-3 | TRBV20-1 | - | - | TGCAGTGCTAGGGATACTCGGGCCCTTGATTACACAGATACGCAGTATTTT | CSARDTRALDYTDTQYF
TRBJ2-4 | TRBV6-1 | - | few | TGTGCCAGCAGTCAGGGGACCCAAAACATTCAGTACTTC | CASSQGTQNIQYF
TRBJ1-2 | TRBV11-2 | TRBD1 | - | TGTGCCAGCAGACCCAAGACAGGGGGCCGCGACTATGGCTACACCTTC | CASRPKTGGRDYGYTF
TRBJ2-7 | TRBV2 | - | few | TGTGCCAGCAGTGAAGCGCTTGGTCCTTACGAGCAGTACTTC | CASSEALGPYEQYF
TRBJ2-5 | TRBV4-1 | - | - | TGCGCCAGCAGCCAAGATCTGGCGGGGTACCAAGATACCCAGTACTTC | CASSQDLAGYQDTQYF
TRBJ2-5 | TRBV7-3 | - | few | TGTGCCAGCAGCCGGGACGGTCCCCAAGAGACCCAGTACTTC | CASSRDGPQETQYF
TRBJ2-1 | TRBV6-6 | - | - | TGTGCCAGCAGTTCCGAGTACAATGAGCAGTTCTTC | CASSSEYNEQFF
TRBJ2-7 | TRBV12-3/TRBV12-4 | - | few | TGTGCCAGCAGTTTTTTATCAGGGACCGAGCAGTACTTC | CASSFLSGTEQYF
TRBJ2-3 | TRBV7-9 | - | few | TGTGCCAGCAGCTCCCGGGACTCACAAGGCACAGATACGCAGTATTTT | CASSSRDSQGTDTQYF
TRBJ2-2 | TRBV4-3 | TRBD2 | - | TGCGCCAGCAGCCAAGAGGCTACTAGCGGGTGGTCGGGCGGGGAGCTGTTTTTT | CASSQEATSGWSGGELFF
TRBJ1-2 | TRBV7-2 | - | few | TGCGCCAGCAGCTTAGCTGTAAAGGACGGGGGCTACACCTTC | CASSLAVKDGGYTF
TRBJ2-2 | TRBV7-9 | - | - | TGTGCCAGCAGCTTACGGCGAGCCCCCGGGGAGCTGTTTTTT | CASSLRRAPGELFF
TRBJ2-3 | TRBV4-1 | - | - | TGCGCCAGCAGCCCTGTTAGCGGCTATATCACAGATACGCAGTATTTT | CASSPVSGYITDTQYF
TRBJ2-1 | TRBV5-1 | TRBD2 | - | TGCGCCAGCAGCGCTTCTAGCGGGAGGAATGAGCAGTTCTTC | CASSASSGRNEQFF
TRBJ2-4 | TRBV11-1 | - | few | TGTGCCAGCAGCCCCCGGACAGTATCCAAAAACATTCAGTACTTC | CASSPRTVSKNIQYF
TRBJ2-1 | TRBV11-2 | TRBD2 | - | TGTGCCAGCAGCTTAGGACGCCTTTGGACTAGCGGAGTCAGTGAGCAGTTCTTC | CASSLGRLWTSGVSEQFF
TRBJ2-6 | TRBV6-5 | - | many | TGTGCCAGCAGTTACGGGGACGCGTCCCCTGGGGCCAACGTCCTGACTTTC | CASSYGDASPGANVLTF
TRBJ2-1 | TRBV9 | TRBD2 | - | TGTGCCAGCAGCCGCAGTGGGGCTAGCGGATCTCCATCCTACAATGAGCAGTTCTTC | CASSRSGASGSPSYNEQFF
TRBJ2-5 | TRBV29-1 | - | - | TGCAGCGTTGCGGGACGGGCAGAGACCCAGTACTTC | CSVAGRAETQYF
TRBJ2-7 | TRBV19 | - | few | TGTGCCAGTAGTATCTCGACAGTCTCCTACGAGCAGTACTTC | CASSISTVSYEQYF
TRBJ2-2 | TRBV7-2 | TRBD2 | - | TGTGCCAGCAGCTTAGGTCGCCTAGCGGGAGACCCCGGGGAGCTGTTTTTT | CASSLGRLAGDPGELFF
TRBJ2-2 | TRBV15 | TRBD2 | many | TGTGCCACCAGCAGAGAAGCGGGAGTTCTTGGGGAGCTGTTTTTT | CATSREAGVLGELFF
TRBJ2-1 | TRBV20-1 | TRBD2 | - | TGCAGTGCTTTGACCGGGACTAGCTCCTACAATGAGCAGTTCTTC | CSALTGTSSYNEQFF
TRBJ2-5 | TRBV29-1 | - | many | TGCAGCTCCCCCGGTCCAGAACAAGAGACCCAGTACTTC | CSSPGPEQETQYF
TRBJ2-1 | TRBV7-2 | - | many | TGTGCCAGCAGCCAGGGACACCGGAACAATGAGCAGTTCTTC | CASSQGHRNNEQFF
TRBJ2-2 | TRBV27 | TRBD2 | few | TGTGCCAGCAGTCGGGCGGGAGAGTCCGGGGAGCTGTTTTTT | CASSRAGESGELFF
TRBJ2-7 | TRBV9 | - | - | TGTGCCAGCAGCTCCCCGGGCGGGAACGAGCAGTACTTC | CASSSPGGNEQYF
TRBJ2-7 | TRBV6-1 | - | few | TGTGCCAGCAGCTCCCGGGGAGCTCAAAGCTCCTACGAGCAGTACTTC | CASSSRGAQSSYEQYF
TRBJ1-2 | TRBV20-1 | - | few | TGCAGTGCTAGCTTGGGAGGGGGTGGCTATGGCTACACCTTC | CSASLGGGGYGYTF
TRBJ2-3 | TRBV5-1 | - | - | TGCGCCAGCAGCGCGGCTGGTAGCCCAGATACGCAGTATTTT | CASSAAGSPDTQYF
TRBJ1-2 | TRBV4-2 | TRBD1 | few | TGTGCCAGCAGCCTGGGACAGGGGGCTTTGATTAACTATGGCTACACCTTC | CASSLGQGALINYGYTF